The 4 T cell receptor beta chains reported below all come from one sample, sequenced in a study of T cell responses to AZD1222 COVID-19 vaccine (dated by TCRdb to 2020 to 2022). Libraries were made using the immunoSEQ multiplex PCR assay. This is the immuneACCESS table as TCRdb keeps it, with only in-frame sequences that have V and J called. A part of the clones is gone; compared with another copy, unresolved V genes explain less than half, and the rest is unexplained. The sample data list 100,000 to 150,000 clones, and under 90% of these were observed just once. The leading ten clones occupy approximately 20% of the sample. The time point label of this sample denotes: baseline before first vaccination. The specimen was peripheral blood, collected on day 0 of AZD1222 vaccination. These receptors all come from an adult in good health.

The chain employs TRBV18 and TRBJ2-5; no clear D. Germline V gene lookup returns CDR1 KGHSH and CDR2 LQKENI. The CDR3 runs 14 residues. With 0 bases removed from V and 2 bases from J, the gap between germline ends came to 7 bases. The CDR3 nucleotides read TGTGCCAGCTCACCACCATCCAATCAAGAGACCCAGTACTTC. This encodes CASSPPSNQETQYF.

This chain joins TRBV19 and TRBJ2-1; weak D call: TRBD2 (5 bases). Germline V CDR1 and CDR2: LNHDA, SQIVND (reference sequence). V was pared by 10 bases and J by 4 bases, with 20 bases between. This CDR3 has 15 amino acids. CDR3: CATTTRRLPYNEQFF. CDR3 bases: TGTGCCACCACCACAAGGAGGCTACCGTACAATGAGCAGTTCTTC. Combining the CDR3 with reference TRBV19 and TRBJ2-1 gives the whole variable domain DGGITQSPKYLFRKEGQNVTLSCEQNLNHDAMYWYRQDPGQGLRLIYYSQIVNDFQKGDIAEGYSVSREKKESFPLTVTSAQKNPTAFYLCATTTRRLPYNEQFFGPGTRLTVL.

CDR3 nucleotide sequence: TGTGCCAGCAGTTTTACGGGTACCGGGGAGCTGTTTTTT. Translating gives CASSFTGTGELFF. This chain uses TRBV28 with TRBJ2-2, with unresolved D. V shed 3 bases and J shed 5 bases, with 7 bases lying between them. The germline V gene encodes CDR1 MDHEN and CDR2 SYDVKM. The CDR3 is 13 residues long. Combining the CDR3 with reference TRBV28 and TRBJ2-2 gives the whole variable domain DVKVTQSSRYLVKRTGEKVFLECVQDMDHENMFWYRQDPGLGLRLIYFSYDVKMKEKGDIPEGYSVSREKKERFSLILESASTNQTSMYLCASSFTGTGELFFGEGSRLTVL.

CDR3 sequence (DNA): TGTGCCAGCAGCCAAGATCCCCCCAGGGTGATACACCGCTCTGGAAACACCATATATTTT. Its protein is CASSQDPPRVIHRSGNTIYF. The chain employs TRBV14 and TRBJ1-3; D might be TRBD1 (5 bases). Per germline, CDR1 SGHDN and CDR2 FVKESK. There are 20 residues in the CDR3. Trimming left V 0 bases short and J 0 bases short, with 21 bases between.